These T cell receptor beta chains were read from a single sample in a study of long-term antiretroviral therapy in people with HIV. TCRdb's copy holds only in-frame clones and misses some; the assay was immunoSEQ multiplex PCR. The table includes 30,000 to 40,000 clones, about three quarters detected once. The source was unsorted PBMCs, collected 2 years after starting antiretroviral therapy. Receptor source: a woman aged 45 to 65 with HIV. Both conserved end residues are part of each CDR3. A D gene is named only where the DNA matches it firmly. Only some rows state a clone size, as once, few, many or a class for expanded clones.

d_call	clone_size	cdr3_length	j_call	v_call	cdr3_nt	cdr3_aa
.	.	14	TRBJ1-4	TRBV19	TGTGCCAGTAGTATAAGTTCCACTAATGAAAAACTGTTTTTT	CASSISSTNEKLFF
.	.	13	TRBJ1-5	TRBV27	TGTGCCAGCAGTTTATGGGTGGATCAGCCCCAGCATTTT	CASSLWVDQPQHF
.	.	12	TRBJ1-5	TRBV28	TGTGCCAGCAGTCCACCAGTTTACCCCCAGCATTTT	CASSPPVYPQHF
TRBD2	.	18	TRBJ2-3	TRBV5-1	TGCGCCAGCAGCTCCAGATGGCGAGCGGGGGGCCTCCCGGGTACGCAGTATTTT	CASSSRWRAGGLPGTQYF
.	.	14	TRBJ2-2	TRBV5-6	TGTGCCAGCAGCTTGGCGGGGCGGACCGGGGAGCTGTTTTTT	CASSLAGRTGELFF
.	.	13	TRBJ2-3	TRBV12-5	TGTGCTAGTGGTTTGGCCCCCACAGATACGCAGTATTTT	CASGLAPTDTQYF
.	.	13	TRBJ1-1	TRBV2	TGTGCCAGCAGTATGACAAGTAACACTGAAGCTTTCTTT	CASSMTSNTEAFF
.	once	13	TRBJ1-5	TRBV7-9	TGTGCCAGCAGCTTAAAACCCAATCAGCCCCAGCATTTT	CASSLKPNQPQHF
.	once	13	TRBJ2-3	TRBV9	TGTGCCAGCAGCGTGTGGCAGACAGATACGCAGTATTTT	CASSVWQTDTQYF
TRBD1	.	16	TRBJ2-3	TRBV7-2	TGTGCCAGCAGCGCGCCTAGGACAGGGGATAGAAATACGCAGTATTTT	CASSAPRTGDRNTQYF
TRBD2	.	16	TRBJ2-1	TRBV10-3	TGTGCCATCAGTGAGACCGGACTAGCGCCCTACAATGAGCAGTTCTTC	CAISETGLAPYNEQFF
.	.	15	TRBJ2-4	TRBV11-3	TGTGCCAGCAGCTTAGGGGGGGCAAGGGGGAACATTCAGTACTTC	CASSLGGARGNIQYF
TRBD1	.	14	TRBJ1-1	TRBV4-1	TGCGCCAGCAGCCTCGGACAGGGGGGGACTGAAGCTTTCTTT	CASSLGQGGTEAFF
.	.	13	TRBJ2-5	TRBV27	TGTGCCAGCAGTTTATTAGAGGGTGGGACCCAGTACTTC	CASSLLEGGTQYF
TRBD2	once	16	TRBJ2-5	TRBV2	TGTGCCAGCAGTGAAGGGGAGCGGGGGGGCCGGGAGACCCAGTACTTC	CASSEGERGGRETQYF
TRBD1	.	14	TRBJ2-7	TRBV10-1	TGCGCCAGCAGCGCAGGGACAGGGTCGTACGAGCAGTACTTC	CASSAGTGSYEQYF
TRBD2	.	16	TRBJ2-7	TRBV11-2	TGTGCCAGCAGCTTATTGGGAGGGCAAGCCACGGGGGAGCAGTACTTC	CASSLLGGQATGEQYF
.	.	13	TRBJ2-2	TRBV5-6	TGTGCCAGCAGCGGGACTCCCACCGGGGAGCTGTTTTTT	CASSGTPTGELFF
.	few	16	TRBJ1-6	TRBV15	TGTGCCACCAGCAGATCCCGGACTGCGATAGGGTCACCCCTCCACTTT	CATSRSRTAIGSPLHF
TRBD1	.	12	TRBJ2-3	TRBV7-9	TGTGCCAGCAGCTACGACAGGGGTACGCAGTATTTT	CASSYDRGTQYF
.	.	17	TRBJ2-3	TRBV9	TGTGCCAGCAGCGTAGGGGTGGCCGAGTCTTTCACAGATACGCAGTATTTT	CASSVGVAESFTDTQYF
.	.	14	TRBJ1-1	TRBV7-9	TGTGCCAGCCCCTCGGGGGAAATGAACACTGAAGCTTTCTTT	CASPSGEMNTEAFF
TRBD1	few	14	TRBJ1-2	TRBV10-2	TGCGCCAGCAGAGAACCGGGACAGAGGTATGGCTACACCTTC	CASREPGQRYGYTF
TRBD1	few	16	TRBJ2-1	TRBV5-1	TGCGCCAGCAGCGAACATCCGGGACAGGGGAAGATTGGGCAGTTCTTC	CASSEHPGQGKIGQFF
.	.	13	TRBJ1-1	TRBV18	TGTGCCAGCTCGTTGACAGATACGGCTGAAGCTTTCTTT	CASSLTDTAEAFF
.	.	11	TRBJ2-3	TRBV20-1	TGCAGTGCTGCCGCCACAGATACGCAGTATTTT	CSAAATDTQYF
TRBD1	.	15	TRBJ1-2	TRBV30	TGTGCCGCACCAGACAGGGGCCGGGGGGACTATGGCTACACCTTC	CAAPDRGRGDYGYTF
.	.	13	TRBJ1-2	TRBV6-5	TGTGCCAGCAAAAAGGGAGGACATCATGGCTACACCTTC	CASKKGGHHGYTF
.	few	13	TRBJ1-4	TRBV10-3	TGTGCCATCAGTGGGGGGACTAATGAAAAACTGTTTTTT	CAISGGTNEKLFF
TRBD1	.	16	TRBJ2-5	TRBV5-1	TGCGCCAGCAGCTTGGCTGGGACAGGGGCTCAAGAGACCCAGTACTTC	CASSLAGTGAQETQYF
.	.	14	TRBJ2-5	TRBV18	TGTGCCAGCTCAGAGAAGGACTGGAAAGAGACCCAGTACTTC	CASSEKDWKETQYF
.	once	14	TRBJ2-1	TRBV7-7	TGTGCCAGCAGCTTAGCGAGGGACGGAAATGAGCAGTTCTTC	CASSLARDGNEQFF
.	.	13	TRBJ1-4	TRBV30	TGTGCCTGGAGGCCCCAGGACAATGAAAAACTGTTTTTT	CAWRPQDNEKLFF